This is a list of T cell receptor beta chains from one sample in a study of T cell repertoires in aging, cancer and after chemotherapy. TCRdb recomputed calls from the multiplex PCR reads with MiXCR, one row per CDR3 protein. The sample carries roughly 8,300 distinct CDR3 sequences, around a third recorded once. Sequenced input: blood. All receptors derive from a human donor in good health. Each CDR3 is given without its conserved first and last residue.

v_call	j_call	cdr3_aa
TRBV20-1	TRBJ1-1	SALGWRGPLDTEAF
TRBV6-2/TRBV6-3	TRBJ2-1	ASTHPRGGGAPGSSYNEQF
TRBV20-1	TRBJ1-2	SASDRGAYGYT
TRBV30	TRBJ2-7	AWTVTAEQY
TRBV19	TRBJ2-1	ASSIDRAADNEQF
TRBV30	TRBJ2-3	AWSVGPGQGTDTQY
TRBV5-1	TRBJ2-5	ASSWGETQY
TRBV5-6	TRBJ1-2	ASSLEAAYGYT
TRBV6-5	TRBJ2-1	ASSYGYTTSLSEF
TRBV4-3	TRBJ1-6	ASSQAPGQGVSPLH
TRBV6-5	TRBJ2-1	ASSPDRVNEQF
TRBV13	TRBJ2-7	ASSLDASGGYYEQY
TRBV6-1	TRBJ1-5	ASSSSTGRGPHPQH
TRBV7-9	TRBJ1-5	ASSLLTDQPQH
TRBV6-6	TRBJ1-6	ASSSNTGGASPLH
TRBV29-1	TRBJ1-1	SAASGGTEAF
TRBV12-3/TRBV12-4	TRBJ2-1	ASRADRAYWV
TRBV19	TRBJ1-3	ASTHRGRSGNTIY
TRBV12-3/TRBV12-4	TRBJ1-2	ASSTGAYGYT
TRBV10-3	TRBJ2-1	ATGQGDPNEQF
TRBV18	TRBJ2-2	ASSPPTGRAGELF
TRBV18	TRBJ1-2	ASSPASAVDGYT
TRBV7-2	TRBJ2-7	ASSSSGGYEQY
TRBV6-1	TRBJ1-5	ASSGAESQPQH
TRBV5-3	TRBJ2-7	ASSPGRGTGPYEQY
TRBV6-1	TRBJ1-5	ASRPGRRELQH
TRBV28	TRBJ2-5	ASSLGSGDAETQY
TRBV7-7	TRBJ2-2	ASSPSGGWSGELF
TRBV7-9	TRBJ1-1	ASSLSGAGTEAF
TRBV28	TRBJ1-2	ATLVDRVVYGYT
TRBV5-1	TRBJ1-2	ASNRGSGGHGYT
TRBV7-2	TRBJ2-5	ASSLEPYQETQY
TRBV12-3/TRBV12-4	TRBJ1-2	ASSLSQGSRGYT
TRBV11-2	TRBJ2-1	ASSRGTSSSYAPNEQF
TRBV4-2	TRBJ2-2	ASRQGETGELF
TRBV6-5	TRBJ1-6	ASNDRSNSPLH
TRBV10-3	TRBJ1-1	AISDLIGNTEAF
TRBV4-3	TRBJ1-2	ASSQDISTTSDGYT
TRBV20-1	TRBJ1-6	SARSRPQRASPLH
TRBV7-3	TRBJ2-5	ASSGGQTETQY
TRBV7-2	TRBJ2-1	ASSQEFGGHEQF
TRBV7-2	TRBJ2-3	ASSRNGYTSTDTQY
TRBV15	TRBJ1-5	ATSRSGQGQEPQH
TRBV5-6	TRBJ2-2	ASSLVVSEGTGELF